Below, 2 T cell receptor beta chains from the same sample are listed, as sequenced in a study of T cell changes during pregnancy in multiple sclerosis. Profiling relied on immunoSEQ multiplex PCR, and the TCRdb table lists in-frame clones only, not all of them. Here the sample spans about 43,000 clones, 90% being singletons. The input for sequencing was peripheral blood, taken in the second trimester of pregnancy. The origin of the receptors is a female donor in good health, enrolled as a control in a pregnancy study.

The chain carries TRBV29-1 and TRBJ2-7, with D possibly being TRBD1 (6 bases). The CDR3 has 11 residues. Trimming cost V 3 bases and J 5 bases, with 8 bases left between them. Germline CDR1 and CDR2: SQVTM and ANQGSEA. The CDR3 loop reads CSVDQGNEQYF. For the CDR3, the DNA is TGCAGCGTTGATCAGGGGAACGAGCAGTACTTC.

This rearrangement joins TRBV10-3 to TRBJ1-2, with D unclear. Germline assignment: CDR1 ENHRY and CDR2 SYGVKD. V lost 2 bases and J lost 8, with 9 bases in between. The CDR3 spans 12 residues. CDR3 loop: CAISEPGAGYTF. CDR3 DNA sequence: TGTGCCATCAGTGAGCCGGGTGCAGGCTACACCTTC.